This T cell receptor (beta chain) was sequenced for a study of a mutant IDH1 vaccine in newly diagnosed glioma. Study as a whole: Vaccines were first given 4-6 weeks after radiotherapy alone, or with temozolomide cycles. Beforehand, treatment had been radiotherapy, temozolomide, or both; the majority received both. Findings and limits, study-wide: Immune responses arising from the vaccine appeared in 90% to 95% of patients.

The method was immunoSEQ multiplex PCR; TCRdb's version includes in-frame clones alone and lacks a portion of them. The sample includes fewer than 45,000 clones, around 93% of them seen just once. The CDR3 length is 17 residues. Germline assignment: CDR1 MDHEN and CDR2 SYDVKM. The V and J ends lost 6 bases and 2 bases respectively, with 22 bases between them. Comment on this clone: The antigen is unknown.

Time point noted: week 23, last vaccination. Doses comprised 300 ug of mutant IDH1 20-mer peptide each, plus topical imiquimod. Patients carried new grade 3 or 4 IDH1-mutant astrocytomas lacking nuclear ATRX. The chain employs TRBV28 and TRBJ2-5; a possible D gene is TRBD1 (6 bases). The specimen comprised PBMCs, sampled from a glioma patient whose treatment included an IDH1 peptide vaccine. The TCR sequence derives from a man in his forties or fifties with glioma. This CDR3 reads CASSSIIRQAKQETQYF. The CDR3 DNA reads TGTGCCAGCAGCTCCATTATAAGACAGGCCAAACAAGAGACCCAGTACTTC.